These T cell receptor beta chains were read from a single sample in a study of neurological immune-mediated disorders. TCRdb passed the 5' RACE reads through MiXCR, listing each CDR3 protein once. The data hold 50,000 or so distinct CDR3 sequences, with approximately 3.6% observed a single time. The specimen was PBMCs. Receptor source: a woman aged 60-75 years with multiple sclerosis. The conserved cysteine and the conserved F or W are not part of the CDR3 here. Fields, in order: CDR3 length, J gene, V gene, D gene, clone size, CDR3 protein. D genes are given only for firm matches. Not all rows give a size; the values are once, few, many and, for expanded clones, a class.

17	TRBJ2-1	TRBV5-1	TRBD2	many	ASSFYATSGSSSYNEQF
15	TRBJ2-1	TRBV5-1	-	many	ASSLEGGGRYFNEQF
11	TRBJ2-7	TRBV28	-	many	ASSEQRIGEQY
12	TRBJ2-1	TRBV29-1	-	many	SVALASSYNEQF
9	TRBJ2-5	TRBV7-2	-	many	ASSFLGTQY
13	TRBJ2-3	TRBV29-1	-	many	SVSDRNLGTDTQY
8	TRBJ2-5	TRBV20-1	-	many	SGIQETQY
13	TRBJ1-1	TRBV12-3/TRBV12-4	-	many	ASSCSQDTNTEAF
13	TRBJ2-7	TRBV29-1	TRBD1	many	SVEGQGTARYEQY
13	TRBJ1-6	TRBV7-6	-	few	ASSLLSAGDSPLH
9	TRBJ1-2	TRBV20-1	-	many	SARTGYGYT
13	TRBJ2-6	TRBV12-3/TRBV12-4	-	many	ASTQSRAGANVLT
11	TRBJ2-1	TRBV20-1	TRBD2	many	SARREGQYEQF
13	TRBJ2-5	TRBV4-1	-	many	ASSKRDTGLETQY
13	TRBJ2-2	TRBV5-1	-	many	ASSDSGGSPGELF
12	TRBJ2-7	TRBV28	TRBD1	many	ASSSPGGTYEQY
14	TRBJ2-2	TRBV5-1	TRBD2	many	ASSLFLAGNTGELF
14	TRBJ1-2	TRBV5-1	TRBD1	many	ASSLDPPTGAHGYT
13	TRBJ2-2	TRBV28	-	many	ASIKTPRGTGELF
13	TRBJ2-7	TRBV9	TRBD1	many	ASSVETGANYEQY
12	TRBJ2-2	TRBV7-3	TRBD2	many	ASKAGDSTGELF
15	TRBJ2-6	TRBV7-2	-	many	ASSDWTDGSGANVLT
13	TRBJ2-1	TRBV7-2	TRBD2	many	ASSPGLADYNEQF
12	TRBJ2-7	TRBV2	TRBD1	many	ASSRQGRSYEQY
13	TRBJ2-1	TRBV5-1	-	many	ASNDRGRPYNEQF
11	TRBJ1-2	TRBV5-6	-	many	ASSLAAGSGYT
15	TRBJ1-5	TRBV4-3	-	many	ASSLSWAGGGNQPQH
14	TRBJ2-7	TRBV6-5	-	many	ASSPDWAGISYEQY
11	TRBJ1-1	TRBV6-5	-	-	ASSPRRESEAF
12	TRBJ2-2	TRBV4-2	-	many	ASSPPAYTGELF
11	TRBJ1-1	TRBV19	-	many	ASISTGITEAF
13	TRBJ1-5	TRBV7-9	TRBD1	many	ASSYGTGNNQPQH
10	TRBJ1-1	TRBV7-2	-	many	ASSYSNTEAF
12	TRBJ1-2	TRBV7-9	-	many	ASSPSSEAYGYT
13	TRBJ2-1	TRBV3-1	-	many	ASSQGGRPYNEQF
12	TRBJ2-7	TRBV14	-	many	ASSQVSRKVEQY
13	TRBJ1-2	TRBV5-5	-	many	ASSQGSAGNYGYT
13	TRBJ2-3	TRBV20-1	TRBD1	many	SAFQTGKTTDTQY
13	TRBJ2-3	TRBV20-1	-	many	SAEMGRLGSDTQY
17	TRBJ1-5	TRBV20-1	-	many	SARDLGQGHGGVDQPQH
12	TRBJ1-4	TRBV5-1	-	many	ASSRDGENEKLF
14	TRBJ2-7	TRBV28	-	many	ASSFPRGLQGYEQY
14	TRBJ2-5	TRBV11-2	TRBD2	-	ASSLLAGGRQETQY
12	TRBJ2-7	TRBV12-3/TRBV12-4	TRBD1	many	ASSLMTGNYEQY
13	TRBJ1-3	TRBV4-3	TRBD1	medium-sized	ASSRDSSSGNTIY
13	TRBJ1-1	TRBV5-1	-	many	ASSLDVVGATEAF
15	TRBJ2-7	TRBV20-1	-	many	SARAGVLNRLNYEQY
14	TRBJ2-1	TRBV10-3	-	-	AISDNSGSSYNEQF
12	TRBJ2-3	TRBV28	-	many	ASKGRGLTDTQY
11	TRBJ2-5	TRBV4-1	-	many	ATAPSQAEAQY